The present T cell receptor beta chain was sequenced within a study of T-cell memory formation after mild COVID-19. MiXCR, applied by TCRdb to the 5' RACE reads, yields one record per CDR3 protein. This sample has fewer than 700,000 distinct CDR3 sequences; over 15% occur once, and the top ten carry around 13%. The CDR3 has 13 residues. In germline, CDR1 is SEHNR, CDR2 FQNEAQ (reference sequence). The V end was cut by 1 base, the J end by 8 bases, with 11 bases between. The clonotype was recovered from an adult woman who had mild COVID-19 (a few samples of this study predate the infection). Cell type and time point are not known. This sequence joins TRBV7-9 and TRBJ1-2, with unresolved D. Sequencing was performed on PBMCs or a T cell subset sorted from them (not recorded which). The CDR3 here is CASSLEWQDGYTF. CDR3 DNA sequence: TGTGCCAGCAGCTTAGAGTGGCAGGACGGCTACACCTTC.